This T cell receptor beta chain was obtained from a study of CXCR3-negative and CXCR3-positive naive CD8 T cells. Germline V CDR1 and CDR2: MGHDK, SYGVNS. CDR3 size: 11 residues. Each CD8+ T cell subset was sorted in triplicate, 330,000 or so cells each. Via 5' RACE with UMI labels, TRB cDNA libraries were prepared. TCRdb reworked the 5' RACE reads into one entry per CDR3 protein, no DNA. The listing records thousands of distinct CDR3 sequences. This clonotype shows up as medium-sized by frequency. This clonotype originated in a human donor in good health. Some clones in this sample may be carry-over from other donors' samples. Sequencing was done on a sample of naive CXCR3- CD8+ T cells from blood. Subset here: CD45RO-CCR7+CD27+CD95- naive CD8+ T cells lacking CXCR3 (TNR3-). J is TRBJ1-1 and V is TRBV25-1. The CDR3 spells CASSDYPEAFF.